This T cell receptor beta chain is drawn from a study of cytomegalovirus exposure and HLA in healthy donors. Amplification used 60 Vbeta primers and 13 Jbeta primers. Original methodology: A later analysis counted 70 million to 85 million unique TCR beta chains, 9.5 million to 13 million shared. The data were produced by immunoSEQ multiplex PCR, yet TCRdb's version contains in-frame clones alone and is incomplete. V, J and clone size are those of that table, while D and trimming were read from the DNA. The sample lists roughly 150,000 clones; 70% to 90% were seen once. Study-wide findings and caveats: TCR beta V segments were, for the most part, productive about 87% or about 30% of the time in an earlier analysis. In vitro testing confirmed a few CMV-associated chains as specific for CMV antigens.

V was clipped by 5 bases and J by 3 bases; unmatched bases: 9. The CDR3 is made up of 16 amino acids. Germline CDR1 reads SGHTA; CDR2 reads FQGNSA. On this clone: Its specificity is not known.

The sample consisted of PBMCs. The source is a male donor in good health and CMV-seronegative. The chain combines TRBV7-2 with TRBJ2-7; 11 nucleotides agree with TRBD2. The CDR3 DNA reads TGTGCCAGCAGCCCACAATCGGGGACTAGCGGCTACGAGCAGTACTTC. Protein sequence: CASSPQSGTSGYEQYF. Full variable domain (outside the CDR3, taken from reference TRBV7-2 and TRBJ2-7): GAGVSQSPSNKVTEKGKDVELRCDPISGHTALYWYRQSLGQGLEFLIYFQGNSAPDKSGLPSDRFSAERTGGSVSTLTIQRTQQEDSAVYLCASSPQSGTSGYEQYFGPGTRLTVT.